One and the same sample provided the 14 T cell receptor beta chains below, sequenced in a study of OX40 agonist ivuxolimab in advanced cancers. Profiled with immunoSEQ multiplex PCR; TCRdb holds only in-frame clones, not every one. The sample contains tens of thousands of clones, roughly nine tenths of which appear only once. The specimen comprised CD4+ or CD8+ T cells sorted from blood, sampled in a trial of the OX40 agonist ivuxolimab. The receptors stem from an adult with an advanced solid tumor such as melanoma, head and neck, liver or kidney cancer.

The rearrangement uses TRBV28 and TRBJ1-1; D might be TRBD1 (6 bases). CDR1 is MDHEN and CDR2 is SYDVKM in the germline V gene. This CDR3 contains 13 residues. V lost 3 bases, J lost 8 bases, and 13 bases lay in between. In DNA form, the CDR3 reads TGTGCCAGCAGTTTGCAGGGGATTTACGAAGCTTTCTTT. The encoded protein is CASSLQGIYEAFF.

The genes are TRBV7-6 and TRBJ1-1; no firm D call. There are 13 residues in the CDR3. Germline CDR1 is SGHVS and CDR2 is FNYEAQ. V dropped 5 bases and J dropped 0 bases, with 7 bases sitting between them. The CDR3 is CASSRAVNTEAFF. The CDR3 DNA is TGTGCCAGCAGCCGGGCGGTGAACACTGAAGCTTTCTTT.

The rearrangement joins TRBV5-1 to TRBJ1-3, with D tentatively TRBD1 (6 bases). This CDR3 contains 16 residues. Germline-derived CDR1 and CDR2 are SGHRS and YFSETQ. Trimming took 2 bases from V and 0 from J, leaving 12 bases between them. The chain's CDR3 is CASSFGQPFSGNTIYF. CDR3 nucleotides: TGCGCCAGCAGCTTCGGACAGCCCTTCTCTGGAAACACCATATATTTT.

The chain carries TRBV4-2 and TRBJ2-5; D is undetermined. The length of the CDR3 is 14 residues. Germline loops: CDR1 LGHNA, CDR2 YNFKEQ. Trimming removed 0 bases from V and 2 bases from J, with 7 bases in between. The CDR3 reads CASSQEVIQETQYF. DNA of the CDR3: TGTGCCAGCAGCCAAGAGGTGATACAAGAGACCCAGTACTTC.

This clone was picked up one time. This sequence joins TRBV7-9 and TRBJ2-3; D not certain. The CDR3 covers 12 residues. The V gene lost 5 bases and the J gene lost 7 bases, with 10 bases spanning the gap. Germline lookup yields CDR1 SEHNR and CDR2 FQNEAQ (reference sequence). The CDR3 sequence: CASSLPLNTQYF. In nucleotides, the CDR3 is TGTGCCAGCAGCCTCCCCCTTAATACGCAGTATTTT.

This clone is a singleton in its sample. The J gene is TRBJ1-5, the V gene TRBV5-8; no clear D. Germline V gene lookup returns CDR1 SGHTS and CDR2 YDEGEE. The CDR3 runs to 14 residues. Trimming stripped 2 bases from V and 11 bases from J, with 17 bases between. The CDR3 region is CASSFRPAQETQHF. CDR3 sequence (DNA): TGTGCCAGCAGCTTTCGCCCCGCGCAGGAAACCCAGCATTTT.

This clone was observed many times. Other DNA sequences in this specimen translate into the identical CDR3. The gene calls are TRBV27 and TRBJ1-2; weak D call: TRBD1 (6 bases). Trimming removed 2 bases from V and 5 bases from J, with 6 bases in between. Per the germline V gene, CDR1 is MNHEY and CDR2 is SMNVEV (reference sequence). This CDR3 spans 12 amino acids. CDR3 bases: TGTGCCAGCAGTTTACAGGGGTATGGCTACACCTTC. It codes for CASSLQGYGYTF.

This rearrangement joins TRBV21-1 to TRBJ1-3; the D call in the table, TRBD1, was not verified against the DNA. TRBV21-1 is designated a pseudogene. The CDR3 sequence is 17 residues long. This CDR3 is CASSKCNRQSSGNTIYF. CDR3 DNA: TGTGCCAGCAGCAAATGCAACAGGCAGAGCTCTGGAAACACCATATATTTT.

Remarks on this clone: A junction boundary mismatches the germline segment, possibly from a read error. The chain is built from TRBV27 and TRBJ2-4; tentatively, D is TRBD1 or TRBD2 (6 bases each). Germline V gene lookup returns CDR1 MNHEY and CDR2 SMNVEV (reference sequence). CDR3 length equals 12 residues. The CDR3 sequence is CAGSEGGSIQYF. Here the CDR3 DNA reads TGTGCCGGCAGCGAGGGGGGTAGCATTCAGTACTTC.

The chain carries TRBV7-2 and TRBJ2-5; TRBD2 matches 15 bases. CDR1 and CDR2 (germline): SGHTA, FQGNSA. J lost 3 bases, V lost 3 bases, and 8 bases had no gene match. The CDR3 runs 18 residues. CDR3 in DNA: TGTGCCAGCAGCTTCGGACTAGCGGGAGGGAGGGAAGAAGAGACCCAGTACTTC. Translation: CASSFGLAGGREEETQYF.

The rearrangement links TRBV5-1 to TRBJ2-1; D is undetermined. Trimming removed 0 bases from V and 4 bases from J, with 5 bases in between. The germline gives CDR1 SGHRS, CDR2 YFSETQ. The CDR3 is 13 amino acids. The CDR3 DNA follows: TGCGCCAGCAGCTTGGACAGTTACAATGAGCAGTTCTTC. Protein sequence: CASSLDSYNEQFF. Together with reference TRBV5-1 and TRBJ2-1, the CDR3 gives the full variable domain: KAGVTQTPRYLIKTRGQQVTLSCSPISGHRSVSWYQQTPGQGLQFLFEYFSETQRNKGNFPGRFSGRQFSNSRSEMNVSTLELGDSALYLCASSLDSYNEQFFGPGTRLTVL.

The chain links TRBV6-6 to TRBJ2-5; 7 nucleotides line up with TRBD1. V lost 5 bases and J lost 5; bases outside the gene matches: 11. CDR1 and CDR2 from the germline V gene are MNHNY and SVGAGI (reference sequence). The length of the CDR3 is 15 residues. DNA for the CDR3: TGTGCCAGCAGTGAGGACAGGACCCTGGGGGAGACCCAGTACTTC. It codes for CASSEDRTLGETQYF.

The chain links TRBV7-2 to TRBJ1-5, with a tentative D call TRBD1 (6 bases). CDR3 length equals 17 residues. V was shortened by 1 base and J by 2 bases, with 15 bases between the two germline ends. Germline loops: CDR1 SGHTA, CDR2 FQGNSA. The CDR3 sequence: CASSLVPRGGGNQPQHF. Here the CDR3 DNA reads TGTGCCAGCAGCTTAGTTCCAAGGGGGGGAGGCAATCAGCCCCAGCATTTT.

The chain has TRBV9 and TRBJ1-1; D is perhaps TRBD1 (6 bases). The V end was cut by 0 bases, the J end by 4 bases, with 13 bases between. CDR1 is SGDLS, CDR2 YYNGEE, per germline. CDR3 size: 15 residues. The DNA of the CDR3 is TGTGCCAGCAGCGTAGGTCTGGGGGCGGGCACTGAAGCTTTCTTT. Protein product: CASSVGLGAGTEAFF.